This T cell receptor beta chain was obtained from a study of STAT5B mutations in CD4+ large granular lymphocyte leukemia. The V end lost 3 bases, the J end lost 4 bases, and 6 bases lay between the germline ends. Germline CDR1 is LNHDA and CDR2 is SQIVND (reference sequence). CDR3 length: 12 residues. Produced via immunoSEQ multiplex PCR; TCRdb's table is partial and in-frame only. The sample contains 25,000 to 35,000 clones, around 66% of which appear only once. The sequenced material came from CD4+ T cells from blood buffy coats. The receptor was isolated from a human donor in good health. The chain combines TRBV19 with TRBJ1-2; D remains ambiguous. As DNA, the CDR3 is TGTGCCAGTAGTATCAGCGTCTATGGCTACACCTTC. Residues: CASSISVYGYTF.